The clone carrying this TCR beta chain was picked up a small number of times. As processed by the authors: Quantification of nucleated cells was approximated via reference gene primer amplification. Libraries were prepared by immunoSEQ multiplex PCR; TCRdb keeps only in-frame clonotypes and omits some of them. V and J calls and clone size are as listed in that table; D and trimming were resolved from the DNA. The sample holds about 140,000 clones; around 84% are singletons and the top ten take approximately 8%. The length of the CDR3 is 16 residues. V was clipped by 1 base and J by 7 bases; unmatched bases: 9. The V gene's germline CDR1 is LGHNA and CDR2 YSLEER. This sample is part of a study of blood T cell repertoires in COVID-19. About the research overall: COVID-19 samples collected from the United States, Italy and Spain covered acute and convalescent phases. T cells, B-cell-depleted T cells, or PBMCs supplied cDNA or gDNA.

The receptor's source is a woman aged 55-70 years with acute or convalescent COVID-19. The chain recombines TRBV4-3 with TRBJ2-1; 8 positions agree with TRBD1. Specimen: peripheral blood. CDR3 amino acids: CASSQVDRVVRNEQFF. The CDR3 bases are TGCGCCAGCAGCCAAGTGGACAGGGTAGTTAGGAATGAGCAGTTCTTC.